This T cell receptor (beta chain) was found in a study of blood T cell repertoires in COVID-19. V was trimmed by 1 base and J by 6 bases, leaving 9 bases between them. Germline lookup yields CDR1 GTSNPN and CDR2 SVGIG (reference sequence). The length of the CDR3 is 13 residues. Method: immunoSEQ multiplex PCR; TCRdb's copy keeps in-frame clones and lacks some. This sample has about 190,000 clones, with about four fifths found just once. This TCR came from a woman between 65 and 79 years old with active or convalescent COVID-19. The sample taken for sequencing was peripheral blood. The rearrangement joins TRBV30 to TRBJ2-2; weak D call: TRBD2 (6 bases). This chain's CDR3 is CAWSGTGAGELFF. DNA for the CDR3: TGTGCCTGGAGTGGAACGGGAGCCGGGGAGCTGTTTTTT.